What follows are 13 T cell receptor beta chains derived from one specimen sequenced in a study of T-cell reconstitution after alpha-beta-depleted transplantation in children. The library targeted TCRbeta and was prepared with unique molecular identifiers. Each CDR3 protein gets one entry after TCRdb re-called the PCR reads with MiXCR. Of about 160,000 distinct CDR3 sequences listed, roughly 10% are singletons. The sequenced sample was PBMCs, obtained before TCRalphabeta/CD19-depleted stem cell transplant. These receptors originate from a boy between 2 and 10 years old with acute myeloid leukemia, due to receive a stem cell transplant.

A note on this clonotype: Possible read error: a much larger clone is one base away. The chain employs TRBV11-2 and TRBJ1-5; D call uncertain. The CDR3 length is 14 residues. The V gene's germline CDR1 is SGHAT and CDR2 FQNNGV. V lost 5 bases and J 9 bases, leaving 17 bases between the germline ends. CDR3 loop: CASSIGTLGMPQHF. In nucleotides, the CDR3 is TGTGCCAGCAGCATAGGTACCCTCGGGATGCCCCAGCATTTT. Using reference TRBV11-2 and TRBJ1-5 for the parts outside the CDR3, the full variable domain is EAGVAQSPRYKIIEKRQSVAFWCNPISGHATLYWYQQILGQGPKLLIQFQNNGVVDDSQLPKDRFSAERLKGVDSTLKIQPAKLEDSAVYLCASSIGTLGMPQHFGDGTRLSIL.

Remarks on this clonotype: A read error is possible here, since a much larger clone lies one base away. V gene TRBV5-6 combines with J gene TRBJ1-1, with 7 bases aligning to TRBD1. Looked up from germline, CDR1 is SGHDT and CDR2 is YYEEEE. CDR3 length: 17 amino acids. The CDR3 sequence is CASSPPGQNYPRIEAYF. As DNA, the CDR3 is TGTGCCAGCAGCCCCCCGGGACAGAATTACCCACGGATTGAAGCTTACTTT. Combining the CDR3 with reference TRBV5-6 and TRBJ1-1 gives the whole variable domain DAGVTQSPTHLIKTRGQQVTLRCSPKSGHDTVSWYQQALGQGPQFIFQYYEEEERQRGNFPDRFSGHQFPNYSSELNVNALLLGDSALYLCASSPPGQNYPRIEAYFGQGTRLTVV.

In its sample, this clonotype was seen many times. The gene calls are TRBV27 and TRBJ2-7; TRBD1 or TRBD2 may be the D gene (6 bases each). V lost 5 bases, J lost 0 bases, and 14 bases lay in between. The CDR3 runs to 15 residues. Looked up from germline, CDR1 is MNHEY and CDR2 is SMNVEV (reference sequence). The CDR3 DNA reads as TGTGCCAGCAGTCACGGACAGACTAGCTCCTACGAGCAGTACTTC. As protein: CASSHGQTSSYEQYF.

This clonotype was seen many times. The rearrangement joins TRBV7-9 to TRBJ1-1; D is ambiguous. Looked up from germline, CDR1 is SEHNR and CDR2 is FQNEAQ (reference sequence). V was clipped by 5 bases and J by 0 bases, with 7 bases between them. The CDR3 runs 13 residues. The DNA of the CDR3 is TGTGCCAGCAGCCTCGACATGAACACTGAAGCTTTCTTT. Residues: CASSLDMNTEAFF.

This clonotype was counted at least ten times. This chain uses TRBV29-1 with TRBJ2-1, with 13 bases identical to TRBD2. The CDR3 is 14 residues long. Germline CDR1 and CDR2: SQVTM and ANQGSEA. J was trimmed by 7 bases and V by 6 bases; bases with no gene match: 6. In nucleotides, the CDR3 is TGCAGCGTGGGTGGACTAGCGGGAGTAAATGAGCAGTTCTTC. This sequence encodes CSVGGLAGVNEQFF.

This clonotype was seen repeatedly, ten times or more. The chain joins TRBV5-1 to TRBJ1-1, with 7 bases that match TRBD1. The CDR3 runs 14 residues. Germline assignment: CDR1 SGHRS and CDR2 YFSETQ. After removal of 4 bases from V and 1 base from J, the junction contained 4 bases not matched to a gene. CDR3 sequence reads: CASSPGGANTEAFF. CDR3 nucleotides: TGCGCCAGCAGCCCAGGGGGTGCGAACACTGAAGCTTTCTTT.

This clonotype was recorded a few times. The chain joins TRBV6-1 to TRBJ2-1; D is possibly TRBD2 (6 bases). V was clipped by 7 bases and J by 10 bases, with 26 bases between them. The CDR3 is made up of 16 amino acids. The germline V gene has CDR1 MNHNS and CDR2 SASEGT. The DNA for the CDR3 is TGTGCCAGCACCTCCACTGGGGGGAGGACCCTTGGAGAGCAGTTCTTC. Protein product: CASTSTGGRTLGEQFF.

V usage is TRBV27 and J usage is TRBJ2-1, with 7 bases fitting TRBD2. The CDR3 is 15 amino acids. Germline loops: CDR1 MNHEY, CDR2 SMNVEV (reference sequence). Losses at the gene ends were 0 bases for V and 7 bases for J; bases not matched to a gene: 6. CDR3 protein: CASSLSGRAGNEQFF. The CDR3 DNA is TGTGCCAGCAGTTTATCGGGGAGGGCCGGGAATGAGCAGTTCTTC.

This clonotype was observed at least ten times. Written as DNA, the CDR3 is TGTGCCAGCAGCCTAGCGGGAGGCCTGTACGAGCAGTACTTC. It is translated as CASSLAGGLYEQYF. The chain employs TRBV27 and TRBJ2-7, with 11 bases that match TRBD2. With 6 bases clipped from V and 4 bases from J, the junction kept 5 bases outside the gene matches. The CDR3 consists of 14 residues. Germline V gene data show CDR1 as MNHEY and CDR2 as SMNVEV (reference sequence).

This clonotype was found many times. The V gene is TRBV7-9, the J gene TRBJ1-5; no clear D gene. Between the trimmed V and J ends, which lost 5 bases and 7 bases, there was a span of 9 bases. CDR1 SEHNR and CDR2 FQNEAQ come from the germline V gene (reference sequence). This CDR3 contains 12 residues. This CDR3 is CASSAPGQPQHF. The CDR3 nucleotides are TGTGCCAGCAGCGCACCCGGCCAGCCCCAGCATTTT.

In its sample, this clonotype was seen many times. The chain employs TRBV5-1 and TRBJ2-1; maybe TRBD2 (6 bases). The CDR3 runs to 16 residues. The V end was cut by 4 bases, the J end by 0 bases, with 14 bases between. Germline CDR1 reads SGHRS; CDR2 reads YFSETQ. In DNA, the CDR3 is TGCGCCAGCAGCGCACTCGGGGGTAGCTCCTACAATGAGCAGTTCTTC. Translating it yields CASSALGGSSYNEQFF.

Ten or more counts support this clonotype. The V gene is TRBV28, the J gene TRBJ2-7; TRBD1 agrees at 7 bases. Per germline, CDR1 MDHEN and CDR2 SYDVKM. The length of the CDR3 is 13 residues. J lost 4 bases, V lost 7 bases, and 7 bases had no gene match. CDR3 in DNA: TGTGCCAGCACCACCGGACAGGTATACGAGCAGTACTTC. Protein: CASTTGQVYEQYF.

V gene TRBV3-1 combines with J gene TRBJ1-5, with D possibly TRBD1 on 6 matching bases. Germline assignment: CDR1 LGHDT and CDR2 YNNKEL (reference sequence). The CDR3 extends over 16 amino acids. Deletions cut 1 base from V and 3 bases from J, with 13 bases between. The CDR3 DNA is TGTGCCAGCAGCCAAGGGGCAGGGGCCATCAATCAGCCCCAGCATTTT. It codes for CASSQGAGAINQPQHF. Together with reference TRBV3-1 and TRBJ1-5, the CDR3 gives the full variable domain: DTAVSQTPKYLVTQMGNDKSIKCEQNLGHDTMYWYKQDSKKFLKIMFSYNNKELIINETVPNRFSPKSPDKAHLNLHINSLELGDSAVYFCASSQGAGAINQPQHFGDGTRLSIL.